This T cell receptor beta chain originates from a study of T cells after yellow fever vaccination (dated 2019 in TCRdb). Concerning the study at large: The SMART-Seq v4 Ultra Low Input RNA kit was used to prepare libraries from fractions with low cell numbers. Bulk TCR alpha and beta repertoires were sequenced longitudinally to track T-cell clones before and after primary and booster YFV17D yellow fever vaccination. The cohort comprised two healthy male donors, one aged 18 to 29 and one aged 30 to 40 years. Blood samples were taken at several timepoints before and after primary and secondary immunization, and bulk PBMC replicates and cell subsets were isolated.

Per the publication, the treatment or condition label means: live attenuated yellow fever vaccine strain. A standard Ficoll-Paque protocol was used to isolate PBMCs from peripheral blood. Epitope-specific CD8 T cells were sorted with a dextramer loaded with the yellow fever NS4B epitope peptide, and anti-CD3 and anti-CD8 staining was applied. TriZol was used to extract RNA from bulk PBMCs, from CD4 and CD8 fractions, and from dextramer-positive and dextramer-negative fractions. TCR cDNA was made using 5'RACE template switching, a step that added a universal primer site and unique molecular identifiers. Priming for cDNA synthesis came from both the TCR alpha and TCR beta constant segments. Libraries were amplified in two PCR steps, with sample barcodes and sequencing adapters added in the second step. Sequencing of the libraries was done on either Illumina HiSeq 2500 (2x100 bp) or NovaSeq (2x150 bp). The authors' analysis ran thus. MIGEC was used to demultiplex reads and collapse the reads into UMI consensus sequences, and MiXCR was used for V(D)J alignment. Clonotypes responding to the vaccine were identified with edgeR on replicate PBMC samples, with the criteria of FDR below 0.01 and a log2 fold change above 5 up to day 15. CD4 or CD8 identity was assigned to each bulk clonotype according to whether the clonotype was present at higher abundance in the sequenced CD4 repertoire or the sequenced CD8 repertoire. NS4B-specific clonotypes were defined as those at least 10-fold enriched in dextramer-positive over dextramer-negative fractions; CD4-biased clonotypes were excluded. TCRdb reworked the public reads: Q25 trimming with fastp, MiXCR clone assembly, productive beta chains retained. Identical CDR3 proteins give one entry, which carries the most common genes and DNA. The authors' filters were not applied to this entry. The sample contains about 85,000 distinct CDR3 sequences, roughly 13% of them found a single time. The ten largest clonotypes hold 20% to 25% of the sample.

What the research found in general, with its limitations: A small fraction of clonotypes appeared in both the CD4 and CD8 compartments, likely as a result of convergent recombination. Because abundant contaminating clonotypes from the bulk population could be contained in FACS-sorted repertoires, computational filtering was required. Most clones expanded after primary vaccination (96% of CD4 and approximately 90% of CD8) were re-detected after the booster, suggesting that broad memory maintenance occurred. Only two donors were included in the study, so the extent to which the findings can be generalized is limited. Compared with the primary T-cell response, the secondary T-cell response was faster but weaker, reaching its peak on day 5 rather than on day 15.

Reading from cysteine to phenylalanine, the CDR3 counts 12 amino acids. The kept DNA is CDR3 alone, 36 bases in frame from the first base. V and J lose 6 bases and 3 bases, and a span of 8 bases separates them. As regards this clonotype: Nothing much larger sits one base from this clone, and base qualities are not available.

The source material was CD8+ T cells not binding an NS4B(214-222) dextramer, sorted from PBMCs, sampled 20 to 25 days after the first yellow fever vaccination. The cell subset or site label for this specimen denotes: NS4B epitope dextramer-negative CD8 T cells. This TCR was recovered from a man aged 18 to 29 who received the YFV17D yellow fever vaccine. The chain employs TRBV12-3 or TRBV12-4 and TRBJ1-2; TRBD1 is possibly the D segment (5 matching bases). CDR3 region: CASRGPDYGYTF. The nucleotide sequence is given as TGTGCCAGCAGGGGGCCAGACTATGGCTACACCTTC.